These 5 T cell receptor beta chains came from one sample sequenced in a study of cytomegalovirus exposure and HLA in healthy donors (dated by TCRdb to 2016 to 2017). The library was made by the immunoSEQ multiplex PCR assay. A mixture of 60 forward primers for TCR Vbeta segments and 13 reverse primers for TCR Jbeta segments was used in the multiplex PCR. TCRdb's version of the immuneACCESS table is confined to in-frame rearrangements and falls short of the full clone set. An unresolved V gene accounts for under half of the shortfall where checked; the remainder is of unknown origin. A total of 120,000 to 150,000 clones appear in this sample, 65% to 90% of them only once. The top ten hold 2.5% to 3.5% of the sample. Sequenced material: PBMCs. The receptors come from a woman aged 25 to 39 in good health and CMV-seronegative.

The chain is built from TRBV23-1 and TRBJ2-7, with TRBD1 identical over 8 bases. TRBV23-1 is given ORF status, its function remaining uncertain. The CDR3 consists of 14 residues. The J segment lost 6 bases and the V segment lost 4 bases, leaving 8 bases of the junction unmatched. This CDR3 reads CASSLPGQVLEQYF. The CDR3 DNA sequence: TGCGCCAGCAGTCTTCCGGGACAGGTCCTCGAGCAGTACTTC.

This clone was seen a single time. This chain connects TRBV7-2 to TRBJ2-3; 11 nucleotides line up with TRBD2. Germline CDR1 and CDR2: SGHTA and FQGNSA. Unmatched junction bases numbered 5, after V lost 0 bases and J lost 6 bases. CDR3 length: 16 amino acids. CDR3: CASSLAGLAVPDTQYF. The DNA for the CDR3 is TGTGCCAGCAGCTTAGCGGGACTAGCGGTCCCCGATACGCAGTATTTT.

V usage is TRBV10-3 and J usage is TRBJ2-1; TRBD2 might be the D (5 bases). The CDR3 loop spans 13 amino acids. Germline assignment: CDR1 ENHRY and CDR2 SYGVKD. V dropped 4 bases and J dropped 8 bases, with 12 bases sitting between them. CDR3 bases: TGTGCCATCAGTGGGGCACTAGGCGATGAGCAGTTCTTC. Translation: CAISGALGDEQFF.

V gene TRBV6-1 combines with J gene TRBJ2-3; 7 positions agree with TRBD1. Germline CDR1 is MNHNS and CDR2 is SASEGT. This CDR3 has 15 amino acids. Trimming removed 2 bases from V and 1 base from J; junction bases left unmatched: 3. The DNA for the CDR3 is TGTGCCAGCAGTGAATCTGGACAGGGCACAGATACGCAGTATTTT. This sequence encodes CASSESGQGTDTQYF.

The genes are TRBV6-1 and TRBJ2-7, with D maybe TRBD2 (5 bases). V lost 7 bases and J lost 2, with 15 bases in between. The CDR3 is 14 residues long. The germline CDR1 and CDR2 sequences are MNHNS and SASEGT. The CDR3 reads CASNRLALTYEQYF. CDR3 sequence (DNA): TGTGCCAGCAATCGGCTAGCCTTAACCTACGAGCAGTACTTC.